This T cell receptor (beta chain) was identified during a study of T cell responses to AZD1222 COVID-19 vaccine. Whole-study context: Second doses were pooled across both intervals (about 4 or about 12 weeks).

TCRdb's copy holds only in-frame clones and misses some; the assay was immunoSEQ multiplex PCR. The sample lists approximately 150,000 clones, less than 95% occurring once. This clone was found a few times. Its antigen remains unidentified. Findings and limits, study-wide: The study found Spike-specific TCR breadth and depth rose after two AZD1222 doses. Scientists sampled the repertoires only once the peak T cell response had passed. Among spike-specific TCRs, nearly half reportedly target unmutated variant regions.

Here the sequenced sample was peripheral blood, taken on day 0 of AZD1222 vaccination. This clonotype was sampled from an adult in good health.

CDR3 DNA sequence: TGTGCCAGCAGCTTAGATCCCTCGGGGACAGGGGTCGAGCAGTACTTC. It translates to CASSLDPSGTGVEQYF. This chain uses TRBV11-2 with TRBJ2-7; TRBD1 aligns across 10 bases. The germline V gene has CDR1 SGHAT and CDR2 FQNNGV. J gave up 6 bases and V 0 bases, and 8 bases lay outside the gene matches. The length of the CDR3 is 16 residues.